The rows below give T cell receptor beta chains drawn from one sample of a study of T cell repertoires in cytomegalovirus infection. TCRdb processed the reads anew with MiXCR; each CDR3 protein has one entry. This repertoire shows about half a million distinct CDR3 sequences, roughly 43% found once; its top ten account for approximately 40%. These receptors have no known antigen. The source material was cultured PBMCs, sampled from culture after CMV antigen stimulation. The receptors derive from a human donor in good health (CMV status not recorded). Some clones in this sample may be carry-over from other donors' samples. Each CDR3 is given with its conserved first and last residue. A D gene is named only where the DNA matches it firmly. Rows give clone size only sometimes, using once, few, many, or a class for an expanded clone.

d_call j_call v_call clone_size cdr3_nt cdr3_aa
- TRBJ1-2 TRBV7-2 - TGTGCCAGCAGCCGGTCCGATGGTTGGTTATATGGCTACACCTTC CASSRSDGWLYGYTF
TRBD1 TRBJ1-6 TRBV28 - TGTGCCAGCAGTGTCCAGGGGGCTGATAATTCACCCCTCCACTTT CASSVQGADNSPLHF
- TRBJ2-3 TRBV11-2 few TGTGCCAGCAGCGTCCGGAGGGCCTCAACAGATACGCAGTATTTT CASSVRRASTDTQYF
- TRBJ1-4 TRBV18 - TGTGCCAGCTCAAGAACGACTGCAACTAATGAAAAACTGTTTTTT CASSRTTATNEKLFF
TRBD2 TRBJ2-7 TRBV7-4 - TGTGCCAGCAGCCCCCGGACTAGCGGGGGGGCCGGCGAGCAGTACTTC CASSPRTSGGAGEQYF
- TRBJ2-5 TRBV2 few TGTGCCAGCGGAAGCCAAGAGACCCAGTACTTC CASGSQETQYF
- TRBJ2-3 TRBV4-3 - TGCGCCAGCAGCCACGCAACGGGGGACAATCTTGCAGATACGCAGTATTTT CASSHATGDNLADTQYF
TRBD1 TRBJ2-5 TRBV6-6 few TGTGCCAGCAGTCGACAGGGGGCTTACCAAGAGACCCAGTACTTC CASSRQGAYQETQYF
- TRBJ1-5 TRBV10-2 - TGCGCCAGCAGCGCCGCGGGGATGCAGCATTTT CASSAAGMQHF
TRBD1 TRBJ2-3 TRBV10-3 - TGTGCCATCAGTGAGCCGGGCGCCAACAGGGGAATAGATACGCAGTATTTT CAISEPGANRGIDTQYF
- TRBJ2-2 TRBV7-2 - TGTGCCAGCAGCGGCTCACAGGAAACCGGGGAGCTGTTTTTT CASSGSQETGELFF
- TRBJ2-7 TRBV27 - TGTGCCAGCAGTCCTCGGACAAGCAGCTCCTACGAGCAGTACTTC CASSPRTSSSYEQYF
- TRBJ2-5 TRBV2 - TGTGCCAGCAGCGGTATAGGGACCAACCAAGAGACCCAGTACTTC CASSGIGTNQETQYF
- TRBJ2-3 TRBV7-9 few TGTGCCAGCAGCTTATTTTCCCGGGATGATACGCAGTATTTT CASSLFSRDDTQYF
TRBD2 TRBJ2-3 TRBV6-2/TRBV6-3 - TGTGCCAGCAGCAAAGGGAGGGAAACAGATACGCAGTATTTT CASSKGRETDTQYF
- TRBJ2-5 TRBV7-2 - TGTGCCAGCAGCTTTTACGCCCCTTCAGAGACCCAGTACTTC CASSFYAPSETQYF
TRBD2 TRBJ2-3 TRBV7-9 few TGTGCCAGCAGCACCGGGACTAGCGGGGGCGCATGGGATACGCAGTATTTT CASSTGTSGGAWDTQYF
TRBD2 TRBJ2-6 TRBV7-2 few TGTGCCAGCAGGCGGGAGAGGAGTGGGGCCAACGTCCTGACTTTC CASRRERSGANVLTF
- TRBJ2-3 TRBV19 once TGTGCCAGTAGTAACCAGGGAATAGATACGCAGTATTTT CASSNQGIDTQYF
- TRBJ2-2 TRBV6-1 - TGTGCCAGCAGTGAAAACAGATTGAACACCGGGGAGCTGTTTTTT CASSENRLNTGELFF
- TRBJ2-5 TRBV7-2 - TGTGCCAGCAGCCCTCTGACGGGAGCCGAGACCCAGTACTTC CASSPLTGAETQYF
TRBD1 TRBJ1-2 TRBV12-5 - TGTGCTAGTGGTGACGTTCCGGGACAGCGTCCGTATAACTATGGCTACACCTTC CASGDVPGQRPYNYGYTF
- TRBJ1-1 TRBV20-1 - TGCAGTGCTAGGAACGGGCCGGGCGAAGCTTTCTTT CSARNGPGEAFF
- TRBJ1-5 TRBV4-3 - TGCGCCAGCAGCCAAGATTTACAGCTGGTTAGCAATCAGCCCCAGCATTTT CASSQDLQLVSNQPQHF
- TRBJ2-2 TRBV20-1 - TGCAGTGCTAGGGCTAGGGCCGGGGAGCTGTTTTTT CSARARAGELFF
TRBD1 TRBJ2-3 TRBV11-2 - TGTGCCAGCAGCTTACCGGGACAGGCGAAGGTGGCAGATACGCAGTATTTT CASSLPGQAKVADTQYF
- TRBJ1-5 TRBV20-1 - TGCAGTGCTAGTGAGGAAGACCTTTCGCCCCAGCATTTT CSASEEDLSPQHF
TRBD1 TRBJ1-2 TRBV7-2 - TGTGCCAGCAGCCCGGGACAGGGCCCCCCCGGTGGCTACACCTTC CASSPGQGPPGGYTF
TRBD1 TRBJ2-7 TRBV6-5 few TGTGCCAGCAGTTACCGGGACAGAAGCTACGAGCAGTACTTC CASSYRDRSYEQYF